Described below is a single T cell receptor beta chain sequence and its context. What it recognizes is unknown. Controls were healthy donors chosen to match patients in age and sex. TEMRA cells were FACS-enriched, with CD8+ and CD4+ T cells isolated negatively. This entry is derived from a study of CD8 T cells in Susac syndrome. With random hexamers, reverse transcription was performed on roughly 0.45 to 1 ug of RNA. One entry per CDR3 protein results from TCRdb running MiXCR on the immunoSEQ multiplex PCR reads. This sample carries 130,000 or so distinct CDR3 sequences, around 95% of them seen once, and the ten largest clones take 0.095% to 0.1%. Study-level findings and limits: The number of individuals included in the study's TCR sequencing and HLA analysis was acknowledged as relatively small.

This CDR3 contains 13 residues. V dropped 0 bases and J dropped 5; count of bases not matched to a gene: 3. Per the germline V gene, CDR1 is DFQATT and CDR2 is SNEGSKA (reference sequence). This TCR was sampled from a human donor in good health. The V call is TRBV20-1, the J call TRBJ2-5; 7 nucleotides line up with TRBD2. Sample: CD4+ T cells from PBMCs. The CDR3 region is CSARETGRETQYF. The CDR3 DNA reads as TGCAGTGCTAGAGAGACCGGGAGGGAGACCCAGTACTTC.